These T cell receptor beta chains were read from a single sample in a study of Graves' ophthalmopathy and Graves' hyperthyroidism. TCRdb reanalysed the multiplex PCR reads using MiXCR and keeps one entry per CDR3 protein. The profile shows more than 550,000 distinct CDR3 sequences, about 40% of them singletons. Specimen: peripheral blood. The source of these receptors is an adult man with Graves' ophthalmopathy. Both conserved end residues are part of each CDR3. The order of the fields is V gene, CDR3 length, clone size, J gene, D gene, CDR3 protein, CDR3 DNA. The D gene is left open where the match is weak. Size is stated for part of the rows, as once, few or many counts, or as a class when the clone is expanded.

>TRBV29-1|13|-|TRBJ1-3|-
CSVVIGGGNTIYF
TGCAGCGTTGTGATCGGGGGCGGAAACACCATATATTTT
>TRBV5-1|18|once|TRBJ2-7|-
CASSLNNRVRAGTYEQYF
TGCGCCAGCAGCTTGAACAACAGGGTGAGGGCGGGCACCTACGAGCAGTACTTC
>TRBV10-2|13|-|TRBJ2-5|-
CASSRAGTQTQYF
TGCGCCAGCAGTCGGGCGGGCACCCAGACCCAGTACTTC
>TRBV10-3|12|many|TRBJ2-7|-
CAISERGNEQYF
TGTGCCATCAGTGAACGGGGAAACGAGCAGTACTTC
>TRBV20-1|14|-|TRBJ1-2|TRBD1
CSASPDRGIYGYTF
TGCAGTGCTAGCCCGGACAGGGGTATCTATGGCTACACCTTC
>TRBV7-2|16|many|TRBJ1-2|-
CASSLGAGRPNYGYTF
TGTGCCAGCAGCTTAGGGGCAGGTAGACCTAACTATGGCTACACCTTC
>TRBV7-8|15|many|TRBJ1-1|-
CASSLRAGGNTEAFF
TGTGCCAGCAGCCTCCGAGCCGGGGGGAACACTGAAGCTTTCTTT
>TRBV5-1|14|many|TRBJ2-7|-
CASSLDPGSGEQYF
TGCGCCAGCAGCTTGGATCCAGGGTCGGGCGAGCAGTACTTC
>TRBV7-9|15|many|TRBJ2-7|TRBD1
CASSYYRGVFVEQYF
TGTGCCAGCAGCTACTACAGGGGAGTCTTCGTGGAGCAGTACTTC
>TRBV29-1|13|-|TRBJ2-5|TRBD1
CSVEKGQGETQYF
TGCAGCGTTGAGAAGGGACAGGGAGAGACCCAGTACTTC
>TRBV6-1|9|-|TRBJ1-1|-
CASGVEAFF
TGTGCCAGCGGAGTCGAAGCTTTCTTT
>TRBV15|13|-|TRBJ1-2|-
CATSRKELDGYTF
TGTGCCACCAGCAGAAAAGAGTTGGATGGCTACACCTTC
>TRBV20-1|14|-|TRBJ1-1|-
CSATRERGYPEAFF
TGCAGTGCCACACGTGAAAGAGGGTATCCTGAAGCTTTCTTT
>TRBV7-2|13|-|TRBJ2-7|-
CASSQVLSGEQYF
TGTGCCAGCAGCCAAGTACTCTCGGGCGAGCAGTACTTC
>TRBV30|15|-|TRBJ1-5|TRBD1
CAWSEQGSSNQPQHF
TGTGCCTGGAGTGAACAGGGGTCGAGCAATCAGCCCCAGCATTTT
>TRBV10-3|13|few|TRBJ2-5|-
CASSRSRVETQYF
TGTGCCAGCAGCCGAAGTAGGGTAGAGACCCAGTACTTC
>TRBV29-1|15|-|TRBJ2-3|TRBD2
CSVARLALSTDTQYF
TGCAGCGTTGCGAGACTAGCCTTGAGCACAGATACGCAGTATTTT
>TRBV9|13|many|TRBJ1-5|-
CASSAGLSQPQHF
TGTGCCAGCAGCGCGGGACTGAGTCAGCCCCAGCATTTT
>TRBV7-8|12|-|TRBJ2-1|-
CASSLSSREQFF
TGTGCCAGCAGCTTATCCTCCCGGGAGCAGTTCTTC
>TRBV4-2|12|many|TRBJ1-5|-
CASSQDGQPQHF
TGTGCCAGCAGCCAGGACGGTCAGCCCCAGCATTTT
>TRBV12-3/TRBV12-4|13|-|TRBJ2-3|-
CASSLSDTDTQYF
TGTGCCAGCAGTTTAAGCGACACAGATACGCAGTATTTT
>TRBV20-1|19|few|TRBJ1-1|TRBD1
CSARETTGRSPWRDTEAFF
TGCAGTGCTAGAGAGACGACAGGGAGGAGTCCATGGAGGGACACTGAAGCTTTCTTT
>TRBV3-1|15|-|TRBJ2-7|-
CASSQDGFTIYEQYF
TGTGCCAGCAGCCAAGATGGGTTCACCATTTACGAGCAGTACTTC
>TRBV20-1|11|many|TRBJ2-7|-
CSAEDRYEQYF
TGCAGTGCTGAGGACCGTTACGAGCAGTACTTC
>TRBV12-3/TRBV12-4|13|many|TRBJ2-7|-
CASTVGQIDEQYF
TGTGCCAGCACCGTTGGGCAGATTGACGAGCAGTACTTC
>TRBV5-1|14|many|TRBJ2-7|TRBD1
CASSGMTGGNEQYF
TGCGCCAGCAGCGGGATGACAGGGGGGAACGAGCAGTACTTC
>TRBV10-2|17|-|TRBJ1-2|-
CASSEGMDSRSNYGYTF
TGCGCCAGCAGTGAAGGGATGGACAGCAGGTCTAACTATGGCTACACCTTC
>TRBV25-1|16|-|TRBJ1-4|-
CASSDLGADHNEKLFF
TGTGCCAGCAGTGATTTGGGGGCAGACCATAATGAAAAACTGTTTTTT
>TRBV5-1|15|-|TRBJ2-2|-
CASSLDDRGGRELFF
TGCGCCAGCAGCTTGGATGACAGAGGTGGCCGGGAGCTGTTTTTT
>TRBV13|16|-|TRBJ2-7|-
CASSQDSAGGLYEQYF
TGTGCCAGCAGCCAAGATAGCGCAGGCGGACTATACGAGCAGTACTTC
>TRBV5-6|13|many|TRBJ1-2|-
CASSYRADYGYTF
TGTGCCAGCAGCTATCGGGCGGACTATGGCTACACCTTC
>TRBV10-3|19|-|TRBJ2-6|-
CAISEAGAYLRSGANVLTF
TGTGCCATCAGTGAGGCAGGGGCTTACCTTCGCTCTGGGGCCAACGTCCTGACTTTC